The T cell receptor (beta chain) described here comes from a study of identical twins. Germline V lookup: CDR1 SGHVS, CDR2 FQNEAQ. There are 13 residues in the CDR3. V gave up 9 bases and J gave up 5 bases, with 16 bases separating them. Concerning this clonotype itself: Its antigen is as yet unknown.

Findings of the study overall: Abundant beta clonotypes from cord blood had fewer insertions, unlike memory repertoires, which showed none. The conclusions drew on cross-sectional statistical analysis instead of tracking the same donors. An excess of low generation probability was shown by twin-shared out-of-frame alpha sequences.

One entry per CDR3 protein, called by TCRdb with MiXCR from the 5' RACE reads. The sample gives some 560,000 distinct CDR3 sequences, approximately 10% of which show up once; more than 2.5% is in the top ten. The same specimen was also included in a second study, on yellow fever vaccine responses in identical twins. From that study: Reported findings indicate that twins' vaccine T cell responses seemed partially convergent, partially personalized.

This sequence joins TRBV7-8 and TRBJ2-5, with D possibly being TRBD2 (5 bases). This receptor was taken from a young woman in good health. Sequences were obtained from PBMCs. The CDR3 reads CASLESGFETQYF. In nucleotides, the CDR3 is TGTGCCAGTCTAGAGTCGGGGTTCGAGACCCAGTACTTC.